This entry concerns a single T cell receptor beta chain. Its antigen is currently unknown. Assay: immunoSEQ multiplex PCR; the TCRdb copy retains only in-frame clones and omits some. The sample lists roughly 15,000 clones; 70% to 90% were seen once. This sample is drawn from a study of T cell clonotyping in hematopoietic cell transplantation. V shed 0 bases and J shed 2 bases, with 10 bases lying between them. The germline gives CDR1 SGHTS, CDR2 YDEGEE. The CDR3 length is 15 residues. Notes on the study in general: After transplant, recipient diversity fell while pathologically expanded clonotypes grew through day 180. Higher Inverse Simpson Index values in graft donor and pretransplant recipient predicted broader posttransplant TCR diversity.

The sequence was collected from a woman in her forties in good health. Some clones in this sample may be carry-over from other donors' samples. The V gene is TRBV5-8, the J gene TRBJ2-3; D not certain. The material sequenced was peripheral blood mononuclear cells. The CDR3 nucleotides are TGTGCCAGCAGCTTGGGGGCGCTATACACAGATACGCAGTATTTT. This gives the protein CASSLGALYTDTQYF. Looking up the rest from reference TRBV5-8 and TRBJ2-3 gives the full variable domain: EAGVTQSPTHLIKTRGQQATLRCSPISGHTSVYWYQQALGLGLQFLLWYDEGEERNRGNFPPRFSGRQFPNYSSELNVNALELEDSALYLCASSLGALYTDTQYFGPGTRLTVL.